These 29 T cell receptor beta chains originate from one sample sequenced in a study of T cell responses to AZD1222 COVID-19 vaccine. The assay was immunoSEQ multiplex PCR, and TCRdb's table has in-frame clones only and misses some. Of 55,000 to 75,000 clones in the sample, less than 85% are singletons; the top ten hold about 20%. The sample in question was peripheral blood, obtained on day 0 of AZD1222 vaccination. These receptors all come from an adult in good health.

The CDR3, as DNA: TGTGCCAGCAGCTGGGGAGGAGAGACCGGGGAGCTGTTTTTT. Translated, it gives CASSWGGETGELFF. The chain links TRBV5-8 to TRBJ2-2; a weak D match, TRBD2 (6 bases). Germline CDR1 reads SGHTS; CDR2 reads YDEGEE. V was shortened by 3 bases and J by 5 bases, with 11 bases between the two germline ends. The CDR3 has 14 amino acids.

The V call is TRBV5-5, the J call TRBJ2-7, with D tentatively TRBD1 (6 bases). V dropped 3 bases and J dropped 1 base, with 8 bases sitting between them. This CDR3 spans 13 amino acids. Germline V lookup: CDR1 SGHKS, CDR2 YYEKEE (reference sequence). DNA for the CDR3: TGTGCCAGCAGCTGGGGGCCTTCCTACGAGCAGTACTTC. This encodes CASSWGPSYEQYF.

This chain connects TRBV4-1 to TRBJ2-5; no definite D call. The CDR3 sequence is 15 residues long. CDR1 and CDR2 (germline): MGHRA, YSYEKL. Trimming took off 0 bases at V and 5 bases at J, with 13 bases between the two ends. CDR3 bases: TGCGCCAGCAGCCAAGATAGCATGGCTAGGGAGACCCAGTACTTC. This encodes CASSQDSMARETQYF.

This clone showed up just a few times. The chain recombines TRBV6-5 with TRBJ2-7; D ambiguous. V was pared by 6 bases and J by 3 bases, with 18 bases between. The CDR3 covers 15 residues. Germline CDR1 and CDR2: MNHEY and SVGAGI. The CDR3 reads CASSPQGADHYEQYF. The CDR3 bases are TGTGCCAGCAGCCCCCAAGGTGCCGACCACTACGAGCAGTACTTC.

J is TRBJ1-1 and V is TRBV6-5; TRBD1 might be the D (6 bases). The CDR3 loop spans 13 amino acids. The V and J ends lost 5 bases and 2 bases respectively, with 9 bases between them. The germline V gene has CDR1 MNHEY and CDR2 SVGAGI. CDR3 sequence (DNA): TGTGCCAGCAGTACAGGGCTCAACACTGAAGCTTTCTTT. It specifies CASSTGLNTEAFF.

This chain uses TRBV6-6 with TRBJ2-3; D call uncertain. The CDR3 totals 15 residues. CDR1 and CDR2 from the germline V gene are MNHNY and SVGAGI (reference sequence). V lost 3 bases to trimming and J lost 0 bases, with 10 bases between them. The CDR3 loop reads CASSYPMGSTDTQYF. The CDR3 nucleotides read TGTGCCAGCAGTTATCCTATGGGAAGCACAGATACGCAGTATTTT.

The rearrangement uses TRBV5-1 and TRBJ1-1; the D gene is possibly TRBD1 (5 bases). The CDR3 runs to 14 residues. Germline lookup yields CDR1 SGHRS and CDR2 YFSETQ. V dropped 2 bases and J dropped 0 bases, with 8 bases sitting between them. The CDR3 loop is CASSLGTVNTEAFF. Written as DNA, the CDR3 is TGCGCCAGCAGCTTAGGGACGGTGAACACTGAAGCTTTCTTT.

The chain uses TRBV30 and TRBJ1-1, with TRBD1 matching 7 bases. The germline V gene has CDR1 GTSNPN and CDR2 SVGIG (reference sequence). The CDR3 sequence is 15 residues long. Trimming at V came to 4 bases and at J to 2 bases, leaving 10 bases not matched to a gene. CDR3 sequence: CAWTADRRRNTEAFF. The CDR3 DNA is TGTGCCTGGACCGCGGACAGGCGGAGAAACACTGAAGCTTTCTTT.

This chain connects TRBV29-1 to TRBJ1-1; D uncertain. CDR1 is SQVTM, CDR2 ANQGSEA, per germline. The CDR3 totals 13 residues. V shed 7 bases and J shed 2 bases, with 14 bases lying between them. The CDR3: CSASGRINTEAFF. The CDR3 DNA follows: TGCAGCGCATCCGGACGGATTAACACTGAAGCTTTCTTT.

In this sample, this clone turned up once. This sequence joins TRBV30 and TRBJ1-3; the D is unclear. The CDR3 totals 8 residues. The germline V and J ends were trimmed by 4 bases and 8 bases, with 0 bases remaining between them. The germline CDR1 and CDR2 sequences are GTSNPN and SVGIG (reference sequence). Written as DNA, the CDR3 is TGTGCCTGGAACACCATATATTTT. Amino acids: CAWNTIYF.

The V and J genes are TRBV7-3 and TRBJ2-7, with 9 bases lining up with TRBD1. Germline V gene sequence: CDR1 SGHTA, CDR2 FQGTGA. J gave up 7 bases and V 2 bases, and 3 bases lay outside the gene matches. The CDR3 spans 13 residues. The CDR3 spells CASSLGQGREQYF. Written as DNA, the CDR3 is TGTGCCAGCAGCTTAGGACAGGGGAGGGAGCAGTACTTC. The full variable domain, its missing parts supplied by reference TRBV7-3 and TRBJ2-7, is GAGVSQTPSNKVTEKGKYVELRCDPISGHTALYWYRQSLGQGPEFLIYFQGTGAADDSGLPNDRFFAVRPEGSVSTLKIQRTERGDSAVYLCASSLGQGREQYFGPGTRLTVT.

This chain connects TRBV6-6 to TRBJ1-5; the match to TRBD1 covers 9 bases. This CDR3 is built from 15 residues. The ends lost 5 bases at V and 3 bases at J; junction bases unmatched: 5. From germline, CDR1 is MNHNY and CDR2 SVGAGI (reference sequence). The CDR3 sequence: CASSSTGGHNQPQHF. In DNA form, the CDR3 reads TGTGCCAGCAGTAGTACAGGGGGCCACAATCAGCCCCAGCATTTT.

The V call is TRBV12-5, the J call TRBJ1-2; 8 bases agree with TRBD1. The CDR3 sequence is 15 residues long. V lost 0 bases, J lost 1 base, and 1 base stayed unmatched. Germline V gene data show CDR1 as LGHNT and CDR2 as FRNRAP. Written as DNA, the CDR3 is TGTGCTAGTGGTTTGGTACAGGGGGGTAACTATGGCTACACCTTC. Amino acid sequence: CASGLVQGGNYGYTF.

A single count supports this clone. The CDR3 protein is CASNREDTEAFF. CDR3 nucleotides: TGTGCCAGTAACAGGGAGGACACTGAAGCTTTCTTT. The chain joins TRBV7-9 to TRBJ1-1, with a tentative D call TRBD1 (6 bases). The CDR3 contains 12 residues. Germline V gene lookup returns CDR1 SEHNR and CDR2 FQNEAQ (reference sequence). V dropped 9 bases and J dropped 3 bases, with 11 bases sitting between them.

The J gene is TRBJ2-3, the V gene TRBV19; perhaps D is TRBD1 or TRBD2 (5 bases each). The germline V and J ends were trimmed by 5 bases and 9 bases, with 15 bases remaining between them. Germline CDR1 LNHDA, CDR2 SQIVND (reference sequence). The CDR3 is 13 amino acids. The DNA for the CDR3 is TGTGCCAGTAGTCCCCGGGGCCAGTTCACGCAGTATTTT. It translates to CASSPRGQFTQYF.

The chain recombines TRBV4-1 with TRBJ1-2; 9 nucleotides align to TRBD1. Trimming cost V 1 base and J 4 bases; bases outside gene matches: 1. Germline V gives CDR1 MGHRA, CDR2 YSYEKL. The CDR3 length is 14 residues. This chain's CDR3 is CASSQAGQGYGYTF. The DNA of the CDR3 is TGCGCCAGCAGCCAAGCGGGACAGGGCTATGGCTACACCTTC.

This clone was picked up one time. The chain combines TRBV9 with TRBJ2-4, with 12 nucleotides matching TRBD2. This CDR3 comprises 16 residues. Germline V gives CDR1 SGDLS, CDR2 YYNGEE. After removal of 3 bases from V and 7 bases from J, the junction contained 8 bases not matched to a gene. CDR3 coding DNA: TGTGCCAGCAGCGCTACTAGCGGGGGGCCTTGGAACATTCAGTACTTC. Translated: CASSATSGGPWNIQYF. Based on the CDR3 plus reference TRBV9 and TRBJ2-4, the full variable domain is DSGVTQTPKHLITATGQRVTLRCSPRSGDLSVYWYQQSLDQGLQFLIQYYNGEERAKGNILERFSAQQFPDLHSELNLSSLELGDSALYFCASSATSGGPWNIQYFGAGTRLSVL.

The CDR3 loop is CASSHPFSRDRDQPQHF. CDR3 nucleotide sequence: TGTGCCAGCAGCCATCCATTTTCCCGGGACAGGGATCAGCCCCAGCATTTT. The rearrangement joins TRBV7-2 to TRBJ1-5, with 9 bases identical to TRBD1. Per the germline V gene, CDR1 is SGHTA and CDR2 is FQGNSA. The CDR3 runs 17 residues. V lost 5 bases, J lost 5 bases, and 13 bases stayed unmatched.

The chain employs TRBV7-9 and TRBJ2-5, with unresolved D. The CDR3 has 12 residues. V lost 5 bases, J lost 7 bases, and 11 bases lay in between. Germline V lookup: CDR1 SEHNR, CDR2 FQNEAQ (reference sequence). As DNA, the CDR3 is TGTGCCAGCAGCCCCTCACTCTCGACCCAGTACTTC. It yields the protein CASSPSLSTQYF.

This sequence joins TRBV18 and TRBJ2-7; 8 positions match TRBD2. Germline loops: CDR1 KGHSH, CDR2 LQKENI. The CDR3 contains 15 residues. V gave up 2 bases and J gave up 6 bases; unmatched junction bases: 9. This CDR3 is CASSPISGGPREQYF. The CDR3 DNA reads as TGTGCCAGCTCACCAATATCGGGAGGGCCCCGCGAGCAGTACTTC.

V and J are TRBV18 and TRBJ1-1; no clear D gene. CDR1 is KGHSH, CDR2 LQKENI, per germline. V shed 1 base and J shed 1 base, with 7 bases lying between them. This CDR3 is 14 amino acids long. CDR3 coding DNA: TGTGCCAGCTCACCACGCCAGCAGAACACTGAAGCTTTCTTT. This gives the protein CASSPRQQNTEAFF.

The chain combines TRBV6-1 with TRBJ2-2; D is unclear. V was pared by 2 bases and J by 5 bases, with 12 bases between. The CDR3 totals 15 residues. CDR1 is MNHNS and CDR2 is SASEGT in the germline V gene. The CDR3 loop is CASSEKAWLTGELFF. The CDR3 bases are TGTGCCAGCAGTGAAAAGGCGTGGTTAACCGGGGAGCTGTTTTTT.

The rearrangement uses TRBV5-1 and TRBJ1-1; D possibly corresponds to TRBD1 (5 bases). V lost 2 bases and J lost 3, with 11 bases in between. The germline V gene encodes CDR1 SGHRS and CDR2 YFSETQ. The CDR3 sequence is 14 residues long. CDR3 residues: CASSFGSRDTEAFF. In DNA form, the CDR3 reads TGCGCCAGCAGCTTCGGTAGCAGGGACACTGAAGCTTTCTTT.

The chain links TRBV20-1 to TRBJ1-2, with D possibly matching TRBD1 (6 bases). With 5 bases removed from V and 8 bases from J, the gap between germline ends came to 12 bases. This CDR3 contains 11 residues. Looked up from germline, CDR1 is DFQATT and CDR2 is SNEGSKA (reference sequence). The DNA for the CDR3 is TGCAGTGCTCTCGACAGGAGGGGCTACACCTTC. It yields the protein CSALDRRGYTF.

Here the CDR3 reads CASSPPGTSWNEQYF. The CDR3 nucleotides read TGTGCCAGCAGCCCGCCCGGGACTAGTTGGAACGAGCAGTACTTC. The chain joins TRBV3-1 (or the pseudogene TRBV3-2) to TRBJ2-7; 8 nucleotides agree with TRBD2. There are 15 residues in the CDR3. The germline CDR1 and CDR2 sequences are LGHDT and YNNKEL (reference sequence). Trimming took 4 bases from V and 5 from J; bases not matched to a gene: 10.

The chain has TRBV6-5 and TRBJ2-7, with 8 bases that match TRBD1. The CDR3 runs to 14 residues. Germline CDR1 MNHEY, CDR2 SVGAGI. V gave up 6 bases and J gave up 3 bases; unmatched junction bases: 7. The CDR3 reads CASRDRTGFYEQYF. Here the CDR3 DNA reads TGTGCCAGCAGAGACCGGACAGGGTTCTACGAGCAGTACTTC.

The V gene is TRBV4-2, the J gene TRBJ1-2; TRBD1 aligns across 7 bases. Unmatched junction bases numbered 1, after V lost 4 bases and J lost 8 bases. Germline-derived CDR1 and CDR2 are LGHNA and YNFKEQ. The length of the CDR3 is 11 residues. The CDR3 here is CASSLRGGYTF. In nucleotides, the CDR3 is TGTGCCAGCAGCCTCAGGGGGGGCTACACCTTC.

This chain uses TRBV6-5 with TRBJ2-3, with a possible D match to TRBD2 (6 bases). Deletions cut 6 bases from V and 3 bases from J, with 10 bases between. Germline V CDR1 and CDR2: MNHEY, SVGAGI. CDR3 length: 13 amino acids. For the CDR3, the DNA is TGTGCCAGCAGGGGACTGTCAACAGATACGCAGTATTTT. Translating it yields CASRGLSTDTQYF.

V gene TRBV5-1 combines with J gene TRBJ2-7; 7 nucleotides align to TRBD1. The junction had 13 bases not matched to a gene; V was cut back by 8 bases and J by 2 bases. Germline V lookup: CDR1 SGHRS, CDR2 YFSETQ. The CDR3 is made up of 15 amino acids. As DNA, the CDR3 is TGCGCCAGTAAAGAGGGGACAGCGAATACCTACGAGCAGTACTTC. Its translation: CASKEGTANTYEQYF.